This TCR beta chain was captured by sequencing in a study of cytomegalovirus exposure and HLA in healthy donors. A remark on this clone: Its target is not known.

Primers for the PCR totalled 60 Vbeta and 13 Jbeta. Libraries were prepared by immunoSEQ multiplex PCR; TCRdb keeps only in-frame clonotypes and omits some of them. This sample carries 90,000 or so clones, under 85% of them seen once, and the ten largest clones take approximately 2%. Study observations and caveats: Rarity held for most TCR sequences, but there were some public TCRs that occurred in many donors. Differences between HLA loci emerged in a later analysis of TCR association rates, with DRB1 most and HLA-C fewest.

Sequencing was performed on PBMCs. This TCR came from a boy younger than 18 in good health and CMV-seronegative.

The CDR3 spells CASRDRAPYEQYF. CDR3 DNA sequence: TGTGCCAGCAGGGACAGGGCACCCTACGAGCAGTACTTC. V usage is TRBV28 and J usage is TRBJ2-7; 8 bases are a match to TRBD1. With V trimmed by 6 bases and J by 2 bases, 3 bases remained unmatched. Germline assignment: CDR1 MDHEN and CDR2 SYDVKM. CDR3 length equals 13 residues. Full variable domain (remainder filled in from reference TRBV28 and TRBJ2-7): DVKVTQSSRYLVKRTGEKVFLECVQDMDHENMFWYRQDPGLGLRLIYFSYDVKMKEKGDIPEGYSVSREKKERFSLILESASTNQTSMYLCASRDRAPYEQYFGPGTRLTVT.